This TCR beta chain was recorded in a study of metastatic and nonmetastatic thyroid tumors. Points from the study as a whole: Malignant tumors reportedly showed significantly higher TCR beta diversity than benign nodules in both blood and tumor.

TCRdb re-processed the PCR reads through MiXCR. The sample consists of about 64,000 clones, just over 4% of them appearing once. The CDR3 has 17 residues. The V gene end was trimmed by 2 bases and the J gene end by 3 bases; junction bases not matched to a gene: 8. Per germline, CDR1 KGHSH and CDR2 LQKENI. No treatment had been given to any patient before thyroid surgery. This clone was counted ten times or more. Its antigen is not identified. The sample consisted of blood. This clonotype was obtained from a female donor with papillary thyroid cancer or a benign thyroid nodule (not recorded which). Some clones in this sample may be carry-over from other donors' samples. The V call is TRBV18, the J call TRBJ2-7; 12 bases fit TRBD1. CDR3 protein: CASSPAPGQGAFYEQYF. For the CDR3, the DNA is TGTGCCAGCTCACCAGCCCCGGGACAGGGGGCTTTCTACGAGCAGTACTTC.